This TCR beta chain is drawn from a study of cytomegalovirus exposure and HLA in healthy donors. Study at large: Previous work identified 95 million to 140 million unique TCR beta sequences from about 179 million T cells.

Findings of the study overall: Rarity characterized most TCR sequences, yet some public TCRs appeared in many donors.

Notes on this clone: Its antigen is currently unknown.

13 Jbeta primers and 60 Vbeta primers were used for the PCR. Method: immunoSEQ multiplex PCR; TCRdb's copy keeps in-frame clones and lacks some. This sample has some 200,000 clones; about 70% occur once, and the top ten carry less than 3%. The CDR3 is made up of 15 amino acids. The germline gives CDR1 SEHNR, CDR2 FQNEAQ (reference sequence). Trimming removed 0 bases at V and 11 bases at J, with 17 bases between. Sequenced sample: PBMCs. The chain couples TRBV7-9 to TRBJ2-1; D perhaps matches TRBD1 (5 bases). The TCR originated in a man aged 40-49 years in good health and CMV-seropositive. As DNA, the CDR3 is TGTGCCAGCAGCTTAGCAGGGGCATCGCTCCAAAAGCAGTTCTTC. It is translated as CASSLAGASLQKQFF.